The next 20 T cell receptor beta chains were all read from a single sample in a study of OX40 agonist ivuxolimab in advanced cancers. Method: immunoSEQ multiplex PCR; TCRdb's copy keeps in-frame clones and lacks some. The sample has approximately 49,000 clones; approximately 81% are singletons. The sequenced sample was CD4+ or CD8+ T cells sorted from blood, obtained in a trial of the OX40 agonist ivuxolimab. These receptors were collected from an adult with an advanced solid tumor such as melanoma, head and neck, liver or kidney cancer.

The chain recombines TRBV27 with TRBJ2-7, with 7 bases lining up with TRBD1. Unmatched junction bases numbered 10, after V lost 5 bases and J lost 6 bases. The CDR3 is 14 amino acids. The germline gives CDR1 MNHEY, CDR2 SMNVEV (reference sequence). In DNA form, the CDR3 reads TGTGCCAGCAGTAAAGGGGGCGCCCCTTCCGAGCAGTACTTC. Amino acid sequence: CASSKGGAPSEQYF.

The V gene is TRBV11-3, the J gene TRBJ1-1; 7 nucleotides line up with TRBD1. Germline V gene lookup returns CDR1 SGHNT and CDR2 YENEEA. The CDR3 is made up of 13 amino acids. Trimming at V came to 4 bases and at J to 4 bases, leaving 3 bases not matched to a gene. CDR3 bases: TGTGCCAGCAGCTCTACAGGGGCCACTGAAGCTTTCTTT. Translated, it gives CASSSTGATEAFF.

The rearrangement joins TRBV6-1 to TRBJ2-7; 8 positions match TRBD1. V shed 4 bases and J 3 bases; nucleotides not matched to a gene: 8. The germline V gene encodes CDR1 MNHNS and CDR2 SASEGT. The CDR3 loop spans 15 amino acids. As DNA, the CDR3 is TGTGCCAGCAGTGCGAGGACAGGGAATAACTACGAGCAGTACTTC. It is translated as CASSARTGNNYEQYF.

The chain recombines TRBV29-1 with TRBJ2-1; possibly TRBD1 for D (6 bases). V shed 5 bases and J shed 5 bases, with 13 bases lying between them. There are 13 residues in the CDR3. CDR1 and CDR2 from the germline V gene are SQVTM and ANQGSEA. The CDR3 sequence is CSVSGAANNEQFF. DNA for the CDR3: TGCAGCGTTTCAGGGGCCGCCAACAATGAGCAGTTCTTC.

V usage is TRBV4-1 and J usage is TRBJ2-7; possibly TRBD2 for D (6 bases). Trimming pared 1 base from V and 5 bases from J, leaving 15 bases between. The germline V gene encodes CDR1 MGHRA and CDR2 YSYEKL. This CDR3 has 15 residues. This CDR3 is CASSQVPGLTHEQYF. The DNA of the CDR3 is TGCGCCAGCAGCCAAGTCCCCGGACTAACCCACGAGCAGTACTTC.

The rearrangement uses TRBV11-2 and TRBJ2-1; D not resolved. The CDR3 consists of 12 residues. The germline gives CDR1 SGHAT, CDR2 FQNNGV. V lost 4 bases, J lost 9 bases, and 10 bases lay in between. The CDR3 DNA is TGTGCCAGCAGCTCCCGGGCCGCTGAGCAGTTCTTC. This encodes CASSSRAAEQFF.

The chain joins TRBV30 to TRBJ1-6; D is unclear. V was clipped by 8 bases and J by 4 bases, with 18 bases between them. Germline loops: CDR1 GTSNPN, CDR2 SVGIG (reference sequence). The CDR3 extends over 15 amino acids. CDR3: CAGLDSGEYNSPLHF. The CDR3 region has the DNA TGTGCCGGGCTAGACTCCGGAGAGTATAATTCACCCCTCCACTTT.

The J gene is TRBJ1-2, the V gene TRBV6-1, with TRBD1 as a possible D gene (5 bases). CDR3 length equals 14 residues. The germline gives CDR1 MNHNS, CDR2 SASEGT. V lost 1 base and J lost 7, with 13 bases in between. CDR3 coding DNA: TGTGCCAGCAGTGAAGAGGACATAAGCTCTGGCTACACCTTC. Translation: CASSEEDISSGYTF.

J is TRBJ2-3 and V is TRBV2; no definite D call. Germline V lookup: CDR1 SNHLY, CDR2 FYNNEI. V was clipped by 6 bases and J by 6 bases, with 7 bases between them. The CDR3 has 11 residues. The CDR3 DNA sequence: TGTGCCAGCAGGGGTTCCGATACGCAGTATTTT. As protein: CASRGSDTQYF.

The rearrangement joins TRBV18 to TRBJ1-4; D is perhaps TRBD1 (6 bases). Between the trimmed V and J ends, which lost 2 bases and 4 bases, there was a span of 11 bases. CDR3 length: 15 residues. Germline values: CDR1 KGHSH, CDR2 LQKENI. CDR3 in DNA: TGTGCCAGCTCACCATGGACAGACTTTAATGAAAAACTGTTTTTT. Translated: CASSPWTDFNEKLFF. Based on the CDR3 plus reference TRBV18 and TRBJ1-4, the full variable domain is NAGVMQNPRHLVRRRGQEARLRCSPMKGHSHVYWYRQLPEEGLKFMVYLQKENIIDESGMPKERFSAEFPKEGPSILRIQQVVRGDSAAYFCASSPWTDFNEKLFFGSGTQLSVL.

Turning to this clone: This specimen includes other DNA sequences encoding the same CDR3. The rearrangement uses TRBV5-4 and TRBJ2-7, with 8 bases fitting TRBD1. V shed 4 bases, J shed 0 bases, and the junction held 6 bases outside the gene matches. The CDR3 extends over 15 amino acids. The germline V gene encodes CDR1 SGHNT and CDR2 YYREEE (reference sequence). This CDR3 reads CASSLGTGPSYEQYF. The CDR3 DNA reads TGTGCCAGCAGCCTCGGGACAGGACCCTCCTACGAGCAGTACTTC.

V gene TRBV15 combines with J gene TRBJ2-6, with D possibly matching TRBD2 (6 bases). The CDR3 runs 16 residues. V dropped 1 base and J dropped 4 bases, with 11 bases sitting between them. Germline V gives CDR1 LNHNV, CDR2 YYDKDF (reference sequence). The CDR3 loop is CATSRGGVEGANVLTF. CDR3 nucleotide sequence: TGTGCCACCAGCAGAGGGGGGGTGGAAGGGGCCAACGTCCTGACTTTC.

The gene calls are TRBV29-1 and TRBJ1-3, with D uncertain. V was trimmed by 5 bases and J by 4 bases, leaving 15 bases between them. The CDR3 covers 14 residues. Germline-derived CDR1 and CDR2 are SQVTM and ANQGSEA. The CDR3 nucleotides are TGCAGCGTTATAACGGTGGGCCTGGGAAACACCATATATTTT. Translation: CSVITVGLGNTIYF.

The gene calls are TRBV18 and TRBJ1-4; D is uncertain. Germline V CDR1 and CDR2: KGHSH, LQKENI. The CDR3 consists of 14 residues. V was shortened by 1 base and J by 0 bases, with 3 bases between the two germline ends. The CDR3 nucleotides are TGTGCCAGCTCACCACGGGCAACTAATGAAAAACTGTTTTTT. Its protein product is CASSPRATNEKLFF.

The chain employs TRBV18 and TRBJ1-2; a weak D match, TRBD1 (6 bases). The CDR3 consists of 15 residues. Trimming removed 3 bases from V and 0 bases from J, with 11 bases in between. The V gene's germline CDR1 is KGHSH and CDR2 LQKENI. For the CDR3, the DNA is TGTGCCAGCTCACCTTTGGACAGCGCTAACTATGGCTACACCTTC. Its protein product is CASSPLDSANYGYTF.

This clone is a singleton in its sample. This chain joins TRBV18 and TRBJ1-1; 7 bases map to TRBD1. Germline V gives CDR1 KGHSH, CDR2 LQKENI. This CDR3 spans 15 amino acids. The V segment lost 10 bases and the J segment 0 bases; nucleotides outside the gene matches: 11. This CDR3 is CATARDRTMNTEAFF. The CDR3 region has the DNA TGTGCCACCGCTCGGGACAGAACGATGAACACTGAAGCTTTCTTT.

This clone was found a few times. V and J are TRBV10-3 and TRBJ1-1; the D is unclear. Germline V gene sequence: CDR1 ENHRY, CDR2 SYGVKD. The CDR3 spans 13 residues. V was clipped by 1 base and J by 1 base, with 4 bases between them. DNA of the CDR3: TGTGCCATCAGTGAGTTGGGGAACACTGAAGCTTTCTTT. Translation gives CAISELGNTEAFF.

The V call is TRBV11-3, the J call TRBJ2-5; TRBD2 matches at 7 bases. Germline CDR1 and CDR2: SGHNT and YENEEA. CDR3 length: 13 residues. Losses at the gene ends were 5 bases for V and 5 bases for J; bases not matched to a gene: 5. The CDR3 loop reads CASSQGGRETQYF. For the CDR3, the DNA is TGTGCCAGCAGCCAGGGAGGGCGCGAGACCCAGTACTTC.

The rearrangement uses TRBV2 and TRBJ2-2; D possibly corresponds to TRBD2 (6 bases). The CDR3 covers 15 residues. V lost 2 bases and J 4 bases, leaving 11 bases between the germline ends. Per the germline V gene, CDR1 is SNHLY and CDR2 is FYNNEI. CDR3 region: CASSERRGATGELFF. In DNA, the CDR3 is TGTGCCAGCAGTGAAAGGCGGGGAGCCACCGGGGAGCTGTTTTTT.

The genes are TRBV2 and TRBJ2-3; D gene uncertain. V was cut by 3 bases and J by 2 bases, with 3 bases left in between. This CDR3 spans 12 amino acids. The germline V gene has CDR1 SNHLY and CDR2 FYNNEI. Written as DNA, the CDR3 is TGTGCCAGCAGTGAGTACACAGATACGCAGTATTTT. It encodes CASSEYTDTQYF.